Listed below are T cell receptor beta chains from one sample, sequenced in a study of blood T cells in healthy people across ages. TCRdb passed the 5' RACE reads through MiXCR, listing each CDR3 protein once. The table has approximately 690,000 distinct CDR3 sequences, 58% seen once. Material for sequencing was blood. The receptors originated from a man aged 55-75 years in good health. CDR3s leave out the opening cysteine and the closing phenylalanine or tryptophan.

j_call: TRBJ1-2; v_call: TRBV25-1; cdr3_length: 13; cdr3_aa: ASSDPQDPYCGYT
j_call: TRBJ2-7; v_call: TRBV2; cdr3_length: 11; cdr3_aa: ASFRGTYCEQY
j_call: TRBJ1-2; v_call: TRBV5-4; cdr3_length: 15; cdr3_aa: ASSSGQGRPVAYGYT
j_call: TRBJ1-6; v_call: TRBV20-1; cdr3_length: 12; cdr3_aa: SARDQGVITPLH
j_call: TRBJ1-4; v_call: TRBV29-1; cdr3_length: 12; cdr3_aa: SAIPGNTNEKLF
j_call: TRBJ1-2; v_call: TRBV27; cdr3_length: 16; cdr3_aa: ASSLSAPTGGLGYGYT
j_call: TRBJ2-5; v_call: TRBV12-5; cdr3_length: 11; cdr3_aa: ASGLGNQETQY
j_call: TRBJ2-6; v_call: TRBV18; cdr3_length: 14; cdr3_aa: ASSRTGIVGANVLT
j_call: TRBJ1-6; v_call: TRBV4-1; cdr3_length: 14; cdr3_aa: ASSHKRTDDNSPLH
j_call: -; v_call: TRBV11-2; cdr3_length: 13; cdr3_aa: ASSLRQGLEETQY
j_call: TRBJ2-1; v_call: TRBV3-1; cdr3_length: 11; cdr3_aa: ASSGRLANEQF
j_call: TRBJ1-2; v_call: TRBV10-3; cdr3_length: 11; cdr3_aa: ATRAGGLYGYT
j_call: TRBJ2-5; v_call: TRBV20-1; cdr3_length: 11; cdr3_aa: SARVVAEETQY
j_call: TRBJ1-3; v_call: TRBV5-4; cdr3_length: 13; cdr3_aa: ASSLDGTFGNTIY
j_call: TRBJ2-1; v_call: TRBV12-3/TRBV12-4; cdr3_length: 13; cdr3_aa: ASSLWIAGGNEQF
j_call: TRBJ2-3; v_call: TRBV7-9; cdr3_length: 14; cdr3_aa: ASSGRTSGGTDTQY
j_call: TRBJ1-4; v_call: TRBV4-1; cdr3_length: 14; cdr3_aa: ASSQEGGGANEKLF
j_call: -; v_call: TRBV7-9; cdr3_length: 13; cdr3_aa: AVARPGQGAYEQY
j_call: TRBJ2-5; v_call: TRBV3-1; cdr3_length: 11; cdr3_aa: ASSQYLVETQY
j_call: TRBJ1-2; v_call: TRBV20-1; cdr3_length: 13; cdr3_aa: SARDIGDSNYGYT
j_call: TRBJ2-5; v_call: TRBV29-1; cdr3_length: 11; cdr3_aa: SVVPRGAETQY
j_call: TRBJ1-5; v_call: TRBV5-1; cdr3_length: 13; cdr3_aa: ASSLFGASNQPQH
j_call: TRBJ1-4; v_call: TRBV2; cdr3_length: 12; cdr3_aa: ATKRDRSNEKLF
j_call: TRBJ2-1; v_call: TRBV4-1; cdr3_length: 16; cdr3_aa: ASSQGGASLISYNEQF
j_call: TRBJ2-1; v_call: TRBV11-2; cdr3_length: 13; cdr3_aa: ASSPATGAYNEQF
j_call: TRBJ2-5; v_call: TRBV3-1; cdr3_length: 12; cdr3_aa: ASTRRPGQETQY
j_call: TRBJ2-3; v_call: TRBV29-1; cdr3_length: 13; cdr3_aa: SVDRGGSSTDTQY
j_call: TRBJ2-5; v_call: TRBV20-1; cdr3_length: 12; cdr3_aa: SAPLAGLQETQY
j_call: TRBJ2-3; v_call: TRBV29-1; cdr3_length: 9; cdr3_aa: SVDLADTQY
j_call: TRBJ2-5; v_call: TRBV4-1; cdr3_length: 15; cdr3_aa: ASSQGPAGGNQETQY
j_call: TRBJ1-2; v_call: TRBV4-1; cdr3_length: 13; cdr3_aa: ASSQVGTGREGYT
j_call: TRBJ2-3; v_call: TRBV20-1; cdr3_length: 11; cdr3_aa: SARLAGTDTQY
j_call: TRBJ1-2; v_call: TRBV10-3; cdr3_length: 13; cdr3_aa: AISEGGDSNYGYT
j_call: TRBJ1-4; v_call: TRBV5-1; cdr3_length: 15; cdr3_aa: ASSLGRSTTANEKLF
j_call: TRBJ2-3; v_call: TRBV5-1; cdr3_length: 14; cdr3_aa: ASSPGLTALTDTQY
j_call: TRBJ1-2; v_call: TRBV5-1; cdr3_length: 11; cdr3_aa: ASSEEGGAGYT
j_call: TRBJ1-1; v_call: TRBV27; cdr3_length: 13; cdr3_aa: ASRPRWDQNLEAF
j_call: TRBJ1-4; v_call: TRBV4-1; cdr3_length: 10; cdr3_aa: ASRARNEKLF
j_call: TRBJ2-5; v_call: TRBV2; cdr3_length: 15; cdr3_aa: ASSERAARWGGETQY
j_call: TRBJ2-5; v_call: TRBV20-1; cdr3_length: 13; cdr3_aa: SASHLLGRQETQY
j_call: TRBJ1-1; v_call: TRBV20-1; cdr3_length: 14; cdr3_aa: SAEGGGSGGVTEAF
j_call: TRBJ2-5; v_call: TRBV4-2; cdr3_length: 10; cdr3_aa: ASSQGQEHKY
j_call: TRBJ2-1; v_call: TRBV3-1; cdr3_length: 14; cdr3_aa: ASSPGGGGSYNEQF
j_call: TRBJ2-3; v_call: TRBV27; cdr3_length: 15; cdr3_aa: ASSFQPAPTSTDTQY
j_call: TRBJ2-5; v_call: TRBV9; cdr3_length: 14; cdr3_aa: ASSERERGGQETQY
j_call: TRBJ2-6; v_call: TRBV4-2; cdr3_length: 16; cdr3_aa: ASSLTGTGPSGANVLT
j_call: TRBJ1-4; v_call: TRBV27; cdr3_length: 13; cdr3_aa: ASSFWGQGAEKLF